The 27 T cell receptor beta chains reported below all come from one sample, sequenced in a study of shared clonotypes between healthy human individuals. Sequencing used immunoSEQ multiplex PCR; TCRdb keeps in-frame clones, though not all of them. The table has around 2,000,000 clones, roughly 95% seen once. Cells designated naive CD8 were CD45RO-negative and were positively selected for CCR7, with terminally differentiated effector memory CD45RA+ cells excluded. Sequenced: naive CD8+ T cells sorted from blood. The source is a man younger than 35 in good health.

This chain links TRBV11-3 with TRBJ2-7; D not resolved. V gave up 4 bases and J gave up 2 bases, with 12 bases separating them. The length of the CDR3 is 14 residues. Germline CDR1 is SGHNT and CDR2 is YENEEA. This CDR3 reads CASSSTDGPYEQYF. The CDR3 DNA reads as TGTGCCAGCAGCTCTACGGATGGACCCTACGAGCAGTACTTC.

The V gene is TRBV9, the J gene TRBJ2-3; D perhaps matches TRBD2 (7 bases). Germline values: CDR1 SGDLS, CDR2 YYNGEE. Trimming pared 4 bases from V and 8 bases from J, leaving 14 bases between. CDR3 size: 13 residues. The CDR3 sequence is CASSPGGGGTQYF. In nucleotides, the CDR3 is TGTGCCAGCAGCCCGGGGGGCGGGGGTACGCAGTATTTT.

The V and J genes are TRBV14 and TRBJ2-7; possible D gene TRBD2, 7 bases. The V gene lost 1 base and the J gene lost 2 bases, with 9 bases spanning the gap. CDR1 SGHDN and CDR2 FVKESK come from the germline V gene. The CDR3 extends over 14 amino acids. The CDR3 DNA sequence: TGTGCCAGCAGCCAAGGGGGGGGCGCCTACGAGCAGTACTTC. Residues: CASSQGGGAYEQYF.

The chain uses TRBV5-1 and TRBJ1-1; no firm D call. V was trimmed by 3 bases and J by 8 bases, leaving 8 bases between them. This CDR3 is built from 11 residues. CDR1 and CDR2 from the germline V gene are SGHRS and YFSETQ. The CDR3 DNA reads TGCGCCAGCAGCTCGCCAGTAGAAGCTTTCTTT. Amino acids: CASSSPVEAFF.

The CDR3 sequence: CASAPRGPVSYEQYF. CDR3 in DNA: TGTGCCAGCGCCCCCAGGGGGCCTGTCTCCTACGAGCAGTACTTC. The chain couples TRBV6-1 to TRBJ2-7; 8 bases fit TRBD1. The trim removed 8 bases at V and 0 bases at J, leaving 9 bases unmatched. Looked up from germline, CDR1 is MNHNS and CDR2 is SASEGT. This CDR3 region has 15 residues.

The V and J genes are TRBV4-1 and TRBJ1-1; D may be TRBD1 (6 bases). The germline CDR1 and CDR2 sequences are MGHRA and YSYEKL. V gave up 3 bases and J gave up 5 bases, with 16 bases separating them. The CDR3 spans 15 residues. In DNA, the CDR3 is TGCGCCAGCAGCCAGGATGAGGTGGGGGCGACTGAAGCTTTCTTT. As protein: CASSQDEVGATEAFF.

The V call is TRBV4-3, the J call TRBJ1-2, with D uncertain. The V gene lost 0 bases and the J gene lost 0 bases, with 14 bases spanning the gap. The V gene's germline CDR1 is LGHNA and CDR2 YSLEER. CDR3 length: 17 amino acids. This CDR3 is CASSQDLFAETNYGYTF. The CDR3 DNA follows: TGCGCCAGCAGCCAAGATCTGTTCGCAGAAACTAACTATGGCTACACCTTC.

This rearrangement joins TRBV5-1 to TRBJ2-2; D not certain. The V end was cut by 2 bases, the J end by 0 bases, with 8 bases between. The CDR3 is 15 amino acids. Germline assignment: CDR1 SGHRS and CDR2 YFSETQ. CDR3 DNA sequence: TGCGCCAGCAGCTTCTGGCCTTCGAACACCGGGGAGCTGTTTTTT. This sequence encodes CASSFWPSNTGELFF. The entire variable domain, with the rest obtained from reference TRBV5-1 and TRBJ2-2, is as follows: KAGVTQTPRYLIKTRGQQVTLSCSPISGHRSVSWYQQTPGQGLQFLFEYFSETQRNKGNFPGRFSGRQFSNSRSEMNVSTLELGDSALYLCASSFWPSNTGELFFGEGSRLTVL.

Concerning this clone: Other DNA variants within this sample encode the same CDR3. The V call is TRBV6-5, the J call TRBJ1-2; no firm D call. Trimming took 2 bases from V and 4 from J, leaving 8 bases between them. CDR1 is MNHEY, CDR2 SVGAGI, per germline. CDR3 size: 13 residues. This CDR3 reads CASSYGGAYGYTF. CDR3 nucleotide sequence: TGTGCCAGCAGTTACGGAGGAGCCTATGGCTACACCTTC.

J is TRBJ1-2 and V is TRBV6-1; maybe TRBD1 (5 bases). Per the germline V gene, CDR1 is MNHNS and CDR2 is SASEGT. Trimming took 2 bases from V and 0 from J, leaving 10 bases between them. The CDR3 runs 15 residues. CDR3 in DNA: TGTGCCAGCAGTGAAATTGGAGGGGCTAACTATGGCTACACCTTC. Its translation: CASSEIGGANYGYTF.

The chain recombines TRBV5-6 with TRBJ2-7, with D tentatively TRBD2 (6 bases). Trimming left V 5 bases short and J 3 bases short, with 30 bases between. CDR1 and CDR2 (germline): SGHDT, YYEEEE. The CDR3 consists of 19 residues. This chain's CDR3 is CASRPRSLTAYGSNYEQYF. The CDR3 DNA sequence: TGTGCCAGCAGACCCCGATCTTTAACAGCGTACGGGAGTAACTACGAGCAGTACTTC.

The V and J genes are TRBV19 and TRBJ2-7; D might be TRBD1 (6 bases). Trimming left V 1 base short and J 7 bases short, with 14 bases between. The CDR3 has 14 residues. From germline, CDR1 is LNHDA and CDR2 SQIVND (reference sequence). The CDR3 region has the DNA TGTGCCAGTAGTATAGCGGTACAGGGTGGAGAGCAGTACTTC. Amino acid sequence: CASSIAVQGGEQYF.

The chain uses TRBV13 and TRBJ2-1; TRBD1 might be the D (5 bases). Trimming pared 5 bases from V and 0 bases from J, leaving 14 bases between. CDR1 and CDR2 from the germline V gene are PRHDT and FYEKMQ (reference sequence). The CDR3 has 16 amino acids. CDR3 sequence reads: CASSPPTESSYNEQFF. The CDR3 DNA is TGTGCCAGCAGCCCCCCGACAGAGAGCTCCTACAATGAGCAGTTCTTC.

This clone was observed a single time. The chain employs TRBV7-9 and TRBJ1-1, with D perhaps matching TRBD1 (6 bases). Per germline, CDR1 SEHNR and CDR2 FQNEAQ (reference sequence). The germline V and J ends were trimmed by 3 bases and 3 bases, with 20 bases remaining between them. This CDR3 contains 17 residues. CDR3: CASSFQRGGWGDTEAFF. The DNA of the CDR3 is TGTGCCAGCAGCTTTCAGCGAGGGGGTTGGGGAGACACTGAAGCTTTCTTT.

The chain carries TRBV2 and TRBJ2-5; 8 positions match TRBD2. V trimming: 5 bases; J trimming: 1 base; junction bases outside the gene matches: 3. The CDR3 covers 14 residues. CDR1 is SNHLY, CDR2 FYNNEI, per germline. CDR3 sequence: CASSIGGVQETQYF. In nucleotides, the CDR3 is TGTGCCAGCAGTATCGGGGGGGTCCAAGAGACCCAGTACTTC. Full variable domain (rest looked up from reference TRBV2 and TRBJ2-5): EPEVTQTPSHQVTQMGQEVILRCVPISNHLYFYWYRQILGQKVEFLVSFYNNEISEKSEIFDDQFSVERPDGSNFTLKIRSTKLEDSAMYFCASSIGGVQETQYFGPGTRLLVL.

V gene TRBV5-8 combines with J gene TRBJ2-5; 11 bases align to TRBD1. Looked up from germline, CDR1 is SGHTS and CDR2 is YDEGEE. This CDR3 is built from 15 residues. With V trimmed by 4 bases and J by 5 bases, 7 bases remained unmatched. The CDR3 protein is CASSEGQGGGETQYF. CDR3 bases: TGTGCCAGCAGCGAGGGACAGGGGGGCGGGGAGACCCAGTACTTC.

The chain joins TRBV9 to TRBJ2-7; D gene uncertain. Trimming took 4 bases from V and 1 from J, leaving 12 bases between them. This CDR3 is built from 14 residues. The germline V gene encodes CDR1 SGDLS and CDR2 YYNGEE. DNA of the CDR3: TGTGCCAGCAGCTTTGGGCTCAATTCCTACGAGCAGTACTTC. It codes for CASSFGLNSYEQYF.

The V and J genes are TRBV5-6 and TRBJ2-7; no reliable D call. This CDR3 has 12 residues. In germline, CDR1 is SGHDT, CDR2 YYEEEE. The germline V and J ends were trimmed by 1 base and 6 bases, with 8 bases remaining between them. This CDR3 reads CASSLSPREQYF. The CDR3 DNA reads as TGTGCCAGCAGCTTGAGTCCCCGCGAGCAGTACTTC.

The V and J genes are TRBV4-1 and TRBJ2-7, with 9 bases fitting TRBD2. Germline assignment: CDR1 MGHRA and CDR2 YSYEKL. The CDR3 extends over 18 amino acids. With V trimmed by 0 bases and J by 4 bases, 13 bases remained unmatched. The CDR3 loop reads CASSQDLSERGLAYEQYF. In DNA, the CDR3 is TGCGCCAGCAGCCAAGATCTCTCGGAGCGGGGACTAGCATACGAGCAGTACTTC.

This sequence joins TRBV14 and TRBJ2-1; 10 nucleotides match TRBD2. The germline gives CDR1 SGHDN, CDR2 FVKESK. The CDR3 length is 16 residues. The trim removed 2 bases at V and 6 bases at J, leaving 7 bases unmatched. CDR3 amino acids: CASSQYASGRLNEQFF. DNA for the CDR3: TGTGCCAGCAGCCAATACGCTAGCGGGAGACTCAATGAGCAGTTCTTC.

This clone was recorded once. This chain uses TRBV6-5 with TRBJ2-7, with D perhaps matching TRBD2 (5 bases). V was shortened by 6 bases and J by 0 bases, with 12 bases between the two germline ends. Germline CDR1 is MNHEY and CDR2 is SVGAGI. This CDR3 comprises 14 residues. This CDR3 is CASSVIRGSYEQYF. CDR3 bases: TGTGCCAGCAGCGTTATACGGGGCTCCTACGAGCAGTACTTC.

About this clone itself: The sample holds other DNA sequences that translate to the same CDR3. This chain links TRBV13 with TRBJ1-1; D not certain. In germline, CDR1 is PRHDT, CDR2 FYEKMQ (reference sequence). Trimming shortened V by 5 bases and J by 0 bases, and 7 bases separated the two germline ends. CDR3 size: 13 residues. In DNA form, the CDR3 reads TGTGCCAGCAGCCCCGAGATGAACACTGAAGCTTTCTTT. It codes for CASSPEMNTEAFF. Full variable domain (outside the CDR3, taken from reference TRBV13 and TRBJ1-1): AAGVIQSPRHLIKEKRETATLKCYPIPRHDTVYWYQQGPGQDPQFLISFYEKMQSDKGSIPDRFSAQQFSDYHSELNMSSLELGDSALYFCASSPEMNTEAFFGQGTRLTVV.

The chain is built from TRBV13 and TRBJ2-1; 12 bases are a match to TRBD2. V shed 3 bases, J shed 6 bases, and the junction held 9 bases outside the gene matches. Germline CDR1 and CDR2: PRHDT and FYEKMQ (reference sequence). The length of the CDR3 is 17 residues. CDR3 loop: CASSLRLAGEVVNEQFF. CDR3 coding DNA: TGTGCCAGCAGCTTGAGACTAGCGGGAGAGGTGGTCAATGAGCAGTTCTTC.

The chain combines TRBV5-6 with TRBJ2-5; 7 bases agree with TRBD1. With V trimmed by 3 bases and J by 5 bases, 4 bases remained unmatched. Germline CDR1 and CDR2: SGHDT and YYEEEE. The CDR3 sequence is 13 residues long. CDR3 in DNA: TGTGCCAGCAGCTACAGGGGTGTTGAGACCCAGTACTTC. Translating gives CASSYRGVETQYF.

CDR3 in amino acids: CASSGAPSYEQYF. The CDR3 DNA reads as TGTGCCAGCAGCGGTGCGCCCTCCTACGAGCAGTACTTC. The chain couples TRBV13 to TRBJ2-7; D remains unclear. V lost 5 bases and J 0 bases, leaving 8 bases between the germline ends. The CDR3 runs to 13 residues. The germline gives CDR1 PRHDT, CDR2 FYEKMQ (reference sequence). The whole variable domain, remainder taken from reference TRBV13 and TRBJ2-7, is AAGVIQSPRHLIKEKRETATLKCYPIPRHDTVYWYQQGPGQDPQFLISFYEKMQSDKGSIPDRFSAQQFSDYHSELNMSSLELGDSALYFCASSGAPSYEQYFGPGTRLTVT.

Worth noting for this clone: Distinct nucleotide sequences in the sample also encode this CDR3. The rearrangement links TRBV13 to TRBJ2-1; D gene uncertain. The V gene's germline CDR1 is PRHDT and CDR2 FYEKMQ (reference sequence). The CDR3 has 12 residues. V dropped 4 bases and J dropped 7 bases, with 8 bases sitting between them. Here the CDR3 reads CASSSLRNEQFF. CDR3 in DNA: TGTGCCAGCAGCTCCCTGAGGAATGAGCAGTTCTTC. Drawing the rest from reference TRBV13 and TRBJ2-1, the complete variable domain is AAGVIQSPRHLIKEKRETATLKCYPIPRHDTVYWYQQGPGQDPQFLISFYEKMQSDKGSIPDRFSAQQFSDYHSELNMSSLELGDSALYFCASSSLRNEQFFGPGTRLTVL.

The J gene is TRBJ1-2, the V gene TRBV5-5; D gene ambiguous. The CDR3 sequence is 12 residues long. V was pared by 4 bases and J by 5 bases, with 9 bases between. The V gene's germline CDR1 is SGHKS and CDR2 YYEKEE (reference sequence). In DNA, the CDR3 is TGTGCCAGCAGCCAGACCGGTTATGGCTACACCTTC. This codes for CASSQTGYGYTF.